One and the same sample provided the 23 T cell receptor beta chains below, sequenced in a study of blood T cell repertoires in COVID-19. Sequencing was performed with immunoSEQ multiplex PCR; in TCRdb, only in-frame clones are kept and a portion is missing. The profile shows 200,000 to 300,000 clones, nearly 95% of them singletons. The sequenced sample consisted of peripheral blood. These TCRs come from a young man with COVID-19, enrolled during active disease.

The V gene is TRBV6-6, the J gene TRBJ2-1; the D gene is possibly TRBD1 (6 bases). This CDR3 spans 13 amino acids. Trimming removed 0 bases at V and 12 bases at J, with 12 bases between. Looked up from germline, CDR1 is MNHNY and CDR2 is SVGAGI (reference sequence). The CDR3 protein is CASSYSTRGGQFF. CDR3 nucleotide sequence: TGTGCCAGCAGTTACTCGACCAGGGGTGGGCAGTTCTTC.

V is TRBV9 and J is TRBJ1-1; TRBD1 agrees at 9 bases. Germline-derived CDR1 and CDR2 are SGDLS and YYNGEE. This CDR3 contains 15 residues. The V segment lost 3 bases and the J segment 1 base; nucleotides outside the gene matches: 4. For the CDR3, the DNA is TGTGCCAGCAGCGGCGGACAGGGGCCGAACACTGAAGCTTTCTTT. Residues: CASSGGQGPNTEAFF.

The rearrangement links TRBV5-1 to TRBJ1-2; no reliable D call. The germline V gene encodes CDR1 SGHRS and CDR2 YFSETQ. This CDR3 is built from 15 residues. With 0 bases removed from V and 6 bases from J, the gap between germline ends came to 15 bases. DNA for the CDR3: TGCGCCAGCAGCTTGGACACACCAGGAATTGATGGCTACACCTTC. It yields the protein CASSLDTPGIDGYTF.

This chain uses TRBV2 with TRBJ2-5, with D perhaps matching TRBD1 (6 bases). Germline loops: CDR1 SNHLY, CDR2 FYNNEI. The CDR3 covers 13 residues. CDR3 nucleotides: TGTGCAGGCACGACAGGAGTCCAAGAGACCCAGTACTTC. Its protein product is CAGTTGVQETQYF. The full variable domain, rest sourced from reference TRBV2 and TRBJ2-5, is EPEVTQTPSHQVTQMGQEVILRCVPISNHLYFYWYRQILGQKVEFLVSFYNNEISEKSEIFDDQFSVERPDGSNFTLKIRSTKLEDSAMYFCAGTTGVQETQYFGPGTRLLVL.

The V call is TRBV10-2, the J call TRBJ1-4; no firm D call. Germline V lookup: CDR1 WSHSY, CDR2 SAAADI. CDR3 length: 14 residues. Trimming pared 8 bases from V and 8 bases from J, leaving 18 bases between. The CDR3: CASGPVGVEEKLFF. Here the CDR3 DNA reads TGCGCCAGCGGCCCGGTCGGGGTCGAAGAAAAACTGTTTTTT.

This clone was counted once. The chain combines TRBV10-3 with TRBJ1-2; D unresolved. Germline V gene sequence: CDR1 ENHRY, CDR2 SYGVKD. V shed 3 bases and J shed 8 bases, with 16 bases lying between them. This CDR3 has 14 amino acids. CDR3 loop: CAISEGGGVWGYTF. CDR3 DNA: TGTGCCATCAGTGAAGGAGGCGGGGTGTGGGGCTACACCTTC.

The chain employs TRBV9 and TRBJ2-7; the match to TRBD1 covers 9 bases. With 0 bases clipped from V and 4 bases from J, the junction kept 11 bases outside the gene matches. CDR1 SGDLS and CDR2 YYNGEE come from the germline V gene. The CDR3 loop spans 17 amino acids. As DNA, the CDR3 is TGTGCCAGCAGCGTAGGACCCTGGACAGGGGAGGATTACGAGCAGTACTTC. It is translated as CASSVGPWTGEDYEQYF.

This rearrangement joins TRBV6-5 to TRBJ2-1, with 10 bases lining up with TRBD1. Germline loops: CDR1 MNHEY, CDR2 SVGAGI. Trimming at V came to 7 bases and at J to 8 bases, leaving 8 bases not matched to a gene. This CDR3 is 14 amino acids long. In DNA, the CDR3 is TGTGCCAGCACCAACACCGGGACAGGGGATGAGCAGTTCTTC. Translating it yields CASTNTGTGDEQFF.

For this clone: In the same sample, other DNA sequences code for this CDR3. The rearrangement uses TRBV12-3 or TRBV12-4 and TRBJ1-1; no definite D call. Trimming left V 2 bases short and J 2 bases short, with 6 bases between. This CDR3 is 13 amino acids long. The DNA of the CDR3 is TGTGCCAGCAGTTTACGGGGTAACACTGAAGCTTTCTTT. Amino acid sequence: CASSLRGNTEAFF.

The chain carries TRBV28 and TRBJ2-3; D remains ambiguous. V dropped 4 bases and J dropped 4 bases, with 12 bases sitting between them. CDR1 and CDR2 (germline): MDHEN, SYDVKM. The CDR3 has 14 residues. CDR3 sequence: CASSSSAVPDTQYF. CDR3 sequence (DNA): TGTGCCAGCAGTTCATCGGCGGTCCCAGATACGCAGTATTTT.

This clone was recorded only once. The chain is built from TRBV14 and TRBJ2-7; no firm D call. The germline V and J ends were trimmed by 1 base and 2 bases, with 9 bases remaining between them. CDR1 SGHDN and CDR2 FVKESK come from the germline V gene. The CDR3 has 14 residues. The CDR3 sequence is CASSQGSRTYEQYF. Written as DNA, the CDR3 is TGTGCCAGCAGCCAAGGCAGCAGGACCTACGAGCAGTACTTC.

This chain links TRBV19 with TRBJ2-3; D is perhaps TRBD2 (5 bases). This CDR3 has 13 residues. V was pared by 7 bases and J by 3 bases, with 11 bases between. Per germline, CDR1 LNHDA and CDR2 SQIVND (reference sequence). CDR3: CASKNGGTDTQYF. CDR3 DNA sequence: TGTGCCAGTAAGAACGGCGGGACAGATACGCAGTATTTT.

For the CDR3, the DNA is TGCGCCAGCAGCTTGGATCGGGCGGGTGGTGGCAATGAGCAGTTCTTC. Residues: CASSLDRAGGGNEQFF. The J gene is TRBJ2-1, the V gene TRBV5-1, with D perhaps TRBD2 (5 bases). V shed 0 bases and J shed 6 bases, with 16 bases lying between them. The V gene's germline CDR1 is SGHRS and CDR2 YFSETQ. The CDR3 is made up of 16 amino acids. The full variable domain, its missing parts supplied by reference TRBV5-1 and TRBJ2-1, is KAGVTQTPRYLIKTRGQQVTLSCSPISGHRSVSWYQQTPGQGLQFLFEYFSETQRNKGNFPGRFSGRQFSNSRSEMNVSTLELGDSALYLCASSLDRAGGGNEQFFGPGTRLTVL.

This rearrangement joins TRBV6-4 to TRBJ2-2; TRBD1 is a possible D gene (5 bases). The germline CDR1 and CDR2 sequences are MRHNA and SNTAGT. V lost 4 bases and J 6 bases, leaving 9 bases between the germline ends. CDR3 length: 13 amino acids. The DNA of the CDR3 is TGTGCCAGCAGTGGACAGATCGCCGGGGAGCTGTTTTTT. This encodes CASSGQIAGELFF.

V and J are TRBV6-5 and TRBJ2-2; weak D call: TRBD1 (6 bases). This CDR3 contains 14 residues. Germline values: CDR1 MNHEY, CDR2 SVGAGI. Trimming took 7 bases from V and 3 from J, leaving 12 bases between them. In nucleotides, the CDR3 is TGTGCCAGCACCAGGACAGCCCACACCGGGGAGCTGTTTTTT. It is translated as CASTRTAHTGELFF.

The V and J genes are TRBV6-5 and TRBJ2-7, with D possibly being TRBD1 (6 bases). V lost 6 bases and J 2 bases, leaving 14 bases between the germline ends. This CDR3 is built from 14 residues. Germline V lookup: CDR1 MNHEY, CDR2 SVGAGI. DNA for the CDR3: TGTGCCAGCAGCCGCAGGGGTCTTGCCTACGAGCAGTACTTC. This encodes CASSRRGLAYEQYF.

The V gene is TRBV13, the J gene TRBJ1-3, with 8 bases aligning to TRBD1. Germline CDR1 is PRHDT and CDR2 is FYEKMQ (reference sequence). The CDR3 contains 18 residues. Trimming at V came to 0 bases and at J to 1 base, leaving 8 bases not matched to a gene. The DNA for the CDR3 is TGTGCCAGCAGCTTAGGCACCGGAACAGGGGGATCTGGAAACACCATATATTTT. Its translation is CASSLGTGTGGSGNTIYF.

The J gene is TRBJ1-1, the V gene TRBV5-1, with D possibly being TRBD1 (6 bases). Germline CDR1 and CDR2: SGHRS and YFSETQ. This CDR3 is 14 amino acids long. Between the trimmed V and J ends, which lost 3 bases and 0 bases, there was a span of 9 bases. CDR3 in DNA: TGCGCCAGCAGCTCGGGACACATGAACACTGAAGCTTTCTTT. It encodes CASSSGHMNTEAFF. Full variable domain (missing parts from reference TRBV5-1 and TRBJ1-1): KAGVTQTPRYLIKTRGQQVTLSCSPISGHRSVSWYQQTPGQGLQFLFEYFSETQRNKGNFPGRFSGRQFSNSRSEMNVSTLELGDSALYLCASSSGHMNTEAFFGQGTRLTVV.

The CDR3 DNA sequence: TGTGCCAGCAGCTTAGGAGGGACAGGGGGAGGTAGCAATCAGCCCCAGCATTTT. The encoded protein is CASSLGGTGGGSNQPQHF. V gene TRBV11-2 combines with J gene TRBJ1-5; 11 nucleotides match TRBD1. The germline V gene encodes CDR1 SGHAT and CDR2 FQNNGV. The J segment lost 0 bases and the V segment lost 1 base, leaving 5 bases of the junction unmatched. This CDR3 spans 18 amino acids.

This chain uses TRBV3-1 (or the pseudogene TRBV3-2) with TRBJ1-2; tentatively, D is TRBD1 (5 bases). Per germline, CDR1 LGHDT and CDR2 YNNKEL (reference sequence). V lost 4 bases and J 4 bases, leaving 10 bases between the germline ends. This CDR3 region has 13 residues. CDR3 in DNA: TGTGCCAGCAGCCTCGGACACCTCTATGGCTACACCTTC. Amino acids: CASSLGHLYGYTF.

The gene calls are TRBV5-1 and TRBJ1-1; the D gene is possibly TRBD1 (5 bases). The CDR3 loop spans 16 amino acids. Germline V CDR1 and CDR2: SGHRS, YFSETQ. V lost 4 bases and J 4 bases, leaving 20 bases between the germline ends. The CDR3 DNA reads TGCGCCAGCAGCACGGGGGACGAAGGGAGGAGCACTGAAGCTTTCTTT. Protein sequence: CASSTGDEGRSTEAFF.

V usage is TRBV19 and J usage is TRBJ1-6; D unclear. Per the germline V gene, CDR1 is LNHDA and CDR2 is SQIVND (reference sequence). The CDR3 runs 12 residues. Trimming pared 1 base from V and 8 bases from J, leaving 3 bases between. CDR3 in amino acids: CASSIADSPLHF. For the CDR3, the DNA is TGTGCCAGTAGTATAGCGGATTCACCCCTCCACTTT.

The chain has TRBV3-1 (or the pseudogene TRBV3-2) and TRBJ1-5, with 7 positions matching TRBD1. V gave up 3 bases and J gave up 2 bases; unmatched junction bases: 7. In germline, CDR1 is LGHDT, CDR2 YNNKEL (reference sequence). The CDR3 totals 16 residues. The CDR3 protein is CASSQTGNLGNQPQHF. CDR3 nucleotide sequence: TGTGCCAGCAGCCAGACAGGGAACTTGGGCAATCAGCCCCAGCATTTT.